The clone carrying this T cell receptor (beta chain) showed up many times. Antigen unknown. The ends were cut back, 4 bases at V and 2 bases at J, with 8 bases in the middle. This CDR3 has 13 amino acids. CDR1 and CDR2 (germline): SNHLY, FYNNEI. These data originate in a study of blood T cells in healthy people across ages. Notes on the study in general: It was the long-lived donors that had more naive CD4+ cells and higher diversity than aged donors. Observed TCR beta diversity per million T cells went down as age went up. This fall followed a roughly linear course with age.

Primers used in a second PCR of roughly 6 to 11 cycles were a sample-barcoded 5' primer and a J-beta primer mix. Unique molecular identifiers of 12 random nucleotides labeled each cDNA. Each CDR3 protein is one row after TCRdb ran MiXCR on the 5' RACE reads. Of around 750,000 distinct CDR3 sequences in the sample, about 55% were seen once. This chain uses TRBV2 with TRBJ2-5; D possibly corresponds to TRBD1 (5 bases). Source material: blood. The sequence was collected from a man older than 75 in good health. CDR3 region: CASSGQLQETQYF. CDR3 DNA sequence: TGTGCCAGCAGTGGACAGTTACAAGAGACCCAGTACTTC.